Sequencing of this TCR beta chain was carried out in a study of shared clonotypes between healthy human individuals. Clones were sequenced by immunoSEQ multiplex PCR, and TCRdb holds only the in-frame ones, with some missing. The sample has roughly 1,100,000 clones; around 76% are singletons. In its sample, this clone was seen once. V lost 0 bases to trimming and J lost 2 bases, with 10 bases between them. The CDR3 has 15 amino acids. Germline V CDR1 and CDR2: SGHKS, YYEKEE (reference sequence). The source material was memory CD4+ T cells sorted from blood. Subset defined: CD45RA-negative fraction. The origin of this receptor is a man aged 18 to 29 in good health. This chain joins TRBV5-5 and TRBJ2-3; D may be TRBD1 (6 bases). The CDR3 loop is CASSLEGVHTDTQYF. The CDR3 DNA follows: TGTGCCAGCAGCTTGGAGGGGGTTCACACAGATACGCAGTATTTT. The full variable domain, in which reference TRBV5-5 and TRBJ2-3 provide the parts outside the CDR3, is DAGVTQSPTHLIKTRGQQVTLRCSPISGHKSVSWYQQVLGQGPQFIFQYYEKEERGRGNFPDRFSARQFPNYSSELNVNALLLGDSALYLCASSLEGVHTDTQYFGPGTRLTVL.